The subject of this entry is one TCR beta chain. These data originate in a study of blood T cell repertoires in COVID-19. Study at large: The cDNA or gDNA used as material had been derived from T cells, B-cell-depleted T cells, or PBMCs.

Germline V gene lookup returns CDR1 KGHSH and CDR2 LQKENI. Trimming shortened V by 2 bases and J by 5 bases, and 16 bases separated the two germline ends. The CDR3 sequence is 15 residues long. Authors' data handling: It was from reference gene primer amplification that nucleated cell counts were estimated. Sequencing was performed with immunoSEQ multiplex PCR; in TCRdb, only in-frame clones are kept and a portion is missing. V, J and clone size were drawn from that table, and D and trimming were deduced from the DNA. The table records about 59,000 clones, roughly 80% of them present only once. V usage is TRBV18 and J usage is TRBJ2-7, with D uncertain. This TCR came from a man in his 60s with acute or convalescent COVID-19. Sequencing was performed on peripheral blood. CDR3 amino acids: CASSPIQVSIDEQYF. DNA of the CDR3: TGTGCCAGCTCACCAATCCAGGTCTCCATAGACGAGCAGTACTTC. Drawing the rest from reference TRBV18 and TRBJ2-7, the complete variable domain is NAGVMQNPRHLVRRRGQEARLRCSPMKGHSHVYWYRQLPEEGLKFMVYLQKENIIDESGMPKERFSAEFPKEGPSILRIQQVVRGDSAAYFCASSPIQVSIDEQYFGPGTRLTVT.